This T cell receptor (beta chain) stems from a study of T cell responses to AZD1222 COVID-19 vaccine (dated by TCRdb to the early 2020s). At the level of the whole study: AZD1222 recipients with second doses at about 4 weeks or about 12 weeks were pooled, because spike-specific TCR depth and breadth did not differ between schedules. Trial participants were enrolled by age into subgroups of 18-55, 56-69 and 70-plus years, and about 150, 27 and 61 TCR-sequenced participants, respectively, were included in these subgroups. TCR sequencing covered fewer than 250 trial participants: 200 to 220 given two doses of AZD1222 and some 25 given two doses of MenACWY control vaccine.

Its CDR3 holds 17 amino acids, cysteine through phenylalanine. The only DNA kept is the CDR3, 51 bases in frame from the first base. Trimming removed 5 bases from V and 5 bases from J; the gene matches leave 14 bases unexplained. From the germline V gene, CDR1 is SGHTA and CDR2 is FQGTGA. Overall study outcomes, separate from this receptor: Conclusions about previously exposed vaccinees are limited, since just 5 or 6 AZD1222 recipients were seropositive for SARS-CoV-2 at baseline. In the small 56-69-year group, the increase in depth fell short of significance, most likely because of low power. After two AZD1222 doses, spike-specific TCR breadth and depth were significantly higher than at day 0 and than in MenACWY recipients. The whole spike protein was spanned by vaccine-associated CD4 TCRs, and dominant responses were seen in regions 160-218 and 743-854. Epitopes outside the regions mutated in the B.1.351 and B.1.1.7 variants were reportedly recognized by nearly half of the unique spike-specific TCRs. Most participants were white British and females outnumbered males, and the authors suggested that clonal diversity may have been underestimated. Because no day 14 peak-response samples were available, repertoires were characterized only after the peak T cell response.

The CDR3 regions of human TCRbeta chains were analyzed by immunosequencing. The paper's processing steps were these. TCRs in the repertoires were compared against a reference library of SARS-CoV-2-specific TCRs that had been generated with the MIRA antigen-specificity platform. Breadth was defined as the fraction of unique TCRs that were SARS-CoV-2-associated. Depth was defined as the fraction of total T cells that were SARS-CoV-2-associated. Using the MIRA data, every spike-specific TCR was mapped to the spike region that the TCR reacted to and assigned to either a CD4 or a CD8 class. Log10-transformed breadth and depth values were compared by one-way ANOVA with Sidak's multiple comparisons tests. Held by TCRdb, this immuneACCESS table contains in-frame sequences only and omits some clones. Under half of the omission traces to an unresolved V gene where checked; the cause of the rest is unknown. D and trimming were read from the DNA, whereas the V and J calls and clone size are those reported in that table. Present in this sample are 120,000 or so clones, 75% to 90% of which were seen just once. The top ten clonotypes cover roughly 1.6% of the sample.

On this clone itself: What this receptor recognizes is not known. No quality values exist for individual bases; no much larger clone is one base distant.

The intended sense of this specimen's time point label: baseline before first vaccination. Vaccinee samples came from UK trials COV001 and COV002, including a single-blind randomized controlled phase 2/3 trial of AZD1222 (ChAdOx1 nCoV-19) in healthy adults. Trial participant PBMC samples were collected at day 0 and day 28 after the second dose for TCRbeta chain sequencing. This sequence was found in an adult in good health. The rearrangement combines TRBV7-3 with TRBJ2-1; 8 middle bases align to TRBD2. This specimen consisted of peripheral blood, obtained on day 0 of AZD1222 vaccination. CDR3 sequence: CASSPLPAGGPNNEQFF. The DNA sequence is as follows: TGTGCCAGCAGCCCCCTTCCGGCGGGGGGCCCCAACAATGAGCAGTTCTTC.